The subject of this entry is one T cell receptor beta chain. The data were taken from a study of blood T cell repertoires in COVID-19. About the study: The analysed material was cDNA or gDNA that came from T cells, B-cell-depleted T cells, or PBMCs.

This CDR3 comprises 16 residues. Germline V lookup: CDR1 MNHEY, CDR2 SMNVEV (reference sequence). J was trimmed by 0 bases and V by 1 base; bases with no gene match: 4. Profiling relied on immunoSEQ multiplex PCR, and the TCRdb table lists in-frame clones only, not all of them. The table has hundreds of thousands of clones, about 85% seen once. Source material: peripheral blood. The chain employs TRBV27 and TRBJ2-3, with 7 bases fitting TRBD1. The receptor comes from a man aged 18 to 30 with active or convalescent COVID-19. This chain's CDR3 is CASSLLNRGSTDTQYF. The CDR3 DNA is TGTGCCAGCAGTTTATTAAACAGGGGAAGCACAGATACGCAGTATTTT.